This T cell receptor beta chain derives from a study of shared clonotypes between healthy human individuals. Data came from immunoSEQ multiplex PCR; TCRdb stores just in-frame clones and leaves some out. The data hold about 1.4 million clones, with roughly 95% observed a single time. This clone came up once. The clonotype comes from a man aged 25-45 years in good health. The sample comprised naive CD4+ T cells sorted from blood. The subset: CD45RA+ positively selected.

CDR3 protein: CASGREYTGELFF. The CDR3 DNA sequence: TGTGCCAGCGGCAGGGAATACACCGGGGAGCTGTTTTTT. V and J are TRBV2 and TRBJ2-2; TRBD1 might be the D (5 bases). In germline, CDR1 is SNHLY, CDR2 FYNNEI. The CDR3 length is 13 residues. Trimming pared 8 bases from V and 3 bases from J, leaving 10 bases between.